This T cell receptor (beta chain) came from a study of T-cell memory formation after mild COVID-19. Study-wide results and caveats: Clones contracting day 15 to 85 were balanced CD4/CD8; later expanders leaned CD4+. Shrinking CD4+ clones resided mostly in CM and EM, and CD8+ ones in EMRA.

5'RACE with constant-segment primers built TCRalpha and TCRbeta cDNA libraries with UMIs. TCRdb re-called the 5' RACE reads through MiXCR, storing one row per CDR3 protein. The sample lists 550,000 to 600,000 distinct CDR3 sequences; approximately 15% were seen once. V trimming: 2 bases; J trimming: 7 bases; junction bases outside the gene matches: 18. The CDR3 contains 19 residues. Germline assignment: CDR1 SEHNR and CDR2 FQNEAQ (reference sequence). On this clonotype itself: Its antigen is undetermined.

What was sequenced was PBMCs or a T cell subset sorted from them (not recorded which). The rearrangement joins TRBV7-9 to TRBJ2-3; 10 bases match TRBD2. The sequence was obtained from an adult woman who had mild COVID-19 (a few samples of this study predate the infection). Cell type and time point are not known. The CDR3 sequence is CASSLNPRYLAGVPYTQYF. CDR3 nucleotides: TGTGCCAGCAGCTTAAATCCCCGCTATCTAGCGGGAGTGCCATATACGCAGTATTTT.